Described below is a single TCR beta chain sequence and its context. The sample belongs to a study of blood T cell repertoires in COVID-19. Across the whole study: COVID-19 samples collected from the United States, Italy and Spain covered acute and convalescent phases.

Clones were read by immunoSEQ multiplex PCR, and TCRdb kept only the in-frame ones, dropping some. The sample lists some 180,000 clones; 85% to 90% were seen once. Germline-derived CDR1 and CDR2 are SGHNT and YYREEE (reference sequence). The CDR3 sequence is 14 residues long. V lost 1 base and J 1 base, leaving 8 bases between the germline ends. The chain carries TRBV5-4 and TRBJ2-5; D perhaps matches TRBD2 (6 bases). The clonotype comes from a man aged 70-80 years with active or convalescent COVID-19. Specimen: peripheral blood. The CDR3 nucleotides are TGTGCCAGCAGCTTGACCGGGGGCCAAGAGACCCAGTACTTC. Protein sequence: CASSLTGGQETQYF.